This TCR beta chain was captured in a study of blood T cell repertoires in COVID-19. Sequencing used immunoSEQ multiplex PCR; TCRdb keeps in-frame clones, though not all of them. The sample contains some 270,000 clones, 70% to 90% of which appear only once. CDR1 and CDR2 (germline): SGHRS, YFSETQ. Trimming cost V 0 bases and J 6 bases, with 10 bases left between them. The CDR3 runs 15 residues. Recruitment covered fewer than 25 US areas and drew participants whose ages spanned roughly 18 to 100 years. The sample taken for sequencing was PBMCs or T cells enriched from blood (not recorded which). The V gene is TRBV5-1, the J gene TRBJ1-6; D is unclear. The sequence came from a woman aged 30 to 39 who had recovered from COVID-19. The CDR3: CASSLGVAGNSPLHF. CDR3 in DNA: TGCGCCAGCAGCTTGGGGGTAGCGGGTAATTCACCCCTCCACTTT.